A selection of T cell receptor beta chains follows, all from one sample in a study of blood T cell repertoires in COVID-19. The repertoire was sequenced with immunoSEQ multiplex PCR; TCRdb's copy has only in-frame clones and lacks some. The table lists about 61,000 clones, 91% of them singletons. The sequenced sample consisted of peripheral blood. These receptors came from a human donor in a cohort sampled during active COVID-19. Both conserved end residues are part of each CDR3. The order of the fields is CDR3 protein, CDR3 DNA, J gene, V gene, clone size, D gene. D genes are given only for firm matches. A clone size is listed for some rows: how often the clone was seen (once, few, many), or a class if it is expanded.

CDR3 protein: CASSSGTSGYNEQFF
CDR3 DNA: TGCGCCAGCAGCTCTGGGACTAGCGGCTACAATGAGCAGTTCTTC
J gene: TRBJ2-1
V gene: TRBV5-1
clone size: NA
D gene: TRBD2

CDR3 protein: CAVGGDSGNTIYF
CDR3 DNA: TGTGCAGTTGGGGGGGACTCTGGAAACACCATATATTTT
J gene: TRBJ1-3
V gene: TRBV19
clone size: NA
D gene: NA

CDR3 protein: CASSFQPGVTDTQYF
CDR3 DNA: TGTGCCAGCAGCTTCCAGCCGGGGGTCACAGATACGCAGTATTTT
J gene: TRBJ2-3
V gene: TRBV9
clone size: NA
D gene: NA

CDR3 protein: CASSYFVVRLAGGPENEQFF
CDR3 DNA: TGTGCCAGCAGTTATTTCGTTGTGAGGCTAGCGGGGGGGCCGGAGAATGAGCAGTTCTTC
J gene: TRBJ2-1
V gene: TRBV6-2/TRBV6-3
clone size: NA
D gene: TRBD2

CDR3 protein: CASRSSGGTNEQFF
CDR3 DNA: TGTGCCAGCAGGTCTAGCGGGGGAACGAATGAGCAGTTCTTC
J gene: TRBJ2-1
V gene: TRBV7-3
clone size: NA
D gene: TRBD2

CDR3 protein: CASSQEVARAIGELFF
CDR3 DNA: TGCGCCAGCAGCCAAGAGGTAGCCAGGGCGATCGGGGAGCTGTTTTTT
J gene: TRBJ2-2
V gene: TRBV4-1
clone size: NA
D gene: NA

CDR3 protein: CASTQGGRWTEAFF
CDR3 DNA: TGTGCCAGCACCCAAGGAGGGCGTTGGACTGAAGCTTTCTTT
J gene: TRBJ1-1
V gene: TRBV7-8
clone size: NA
D gene: NA

CDR3 protein: CASSLQGYSYEQYF
CDR3 DNA: TGTGCCAGCAGTTTGCAGGGGTACTCCTACGAGCAGTACTTC
J gene: TRBJ2-7
V gene: TRBV27
clone size: NA
D gene: NA

CDR3 protein: CASSIRTGGVRAQHF
CDR3 DNA: TGTGCCAGCAGTATTCGGACAGGGGGCGTAAGGGCCCAGCATTTT
J gene: TRBJ1-5
V gene: TRBV28
clone size: NA
D gene: TRBD1

CDR3 protein: CASSQRLAGDYNEQFF
CDR3 DNA: TGTGCCAGCAGCCAACGACTAGCGGGAGACTACAATGAGCAGTTCTTC
J gene: TRBJ2-1
V gene: TRBV3-1/TRBV3-2
clone size: NA
D gene: TRBD2

CDR3 protein: CASSWGLAGEVGANVLTF
CDR3 DNA: TGTGCCAGCAGCTGGGGACTAGCGGGAGAGGTTGGGGCCAACGTCCTGACTTTC
J gene: TRBJ2-6
V gene: TRBV13
clone size: NA
D gene: TRBD2

CDR3 protein: CSVAVQDLPYEQYF
CDR3 DNA: TGCAGCGTTGCTGTACAGGACCTCCCCTACGAGCAGTACTTC
J gene: TRBJ2-7
V gene: TRBV29-1
clone size: NA
D gene: NA

CDR3 protein: CASGTSRETQYF
CDR3 DNA: TGTGCCAGCGGAACTAGCAGAGAGACCCAGTACTTC
J gene: TRBJ2-5
V gene: TRBV12-3/TRBV12-4
clone size: once
D gene: NA

CDR3 protein: CASSLDRNGYTF
CDR3 DNA: TGTGCCAGCAGCTTAGACAGGAATGGCTACACCTTC
J gene: TRBJ1-2
V gene: TRBV11-2
clone size: NA
D gene: NA

CDR3 protein: CASSPGTSGGDTQYF
CDR3 DNA: TGTGCCAGCAGCCCCGGGACTAGCGGGGGGGATACGCAGTATTTT
J gene: TRBJ2-3
V gene: TRBV11-2
clone size: NA
D gene: TRBD2

CDR3 protein: CASSSGTGINEKLFF
CDR3 DNA: TGTGCCAGCAGCTCTGGGACAGGGATTAATGAAAAACTGTTTTTT
J gene: TRBJ1-4
V gene: TRBV7-9
clone size: NA
D gene: TRBD1

CDR3 protein: CASSYRLDYNEQFF
CDR3 DNA: TGTGCCAGCAGTTATCGACTAGATTACAATGAGCAGTTCTTC
J gene: TRBJ2-1
V gene: TRBV6-6
clone size: NA
D gene: NA

CDR3 protein: CASSDTNYEQYF
CDR3 DNA: TGCGCCAGCAGTGACACTAACTACGAGCAGTACTTC
J gene: TRBJ2-7
V gene: TRBV10-2
clone size: NA
D gene: NA

CDR3 protein: CASSQVLSPLDGYTF
CDR3 DNA: TGTGCCAGCAGCCAAGTCCTCAGTCCGCTCGATGGCTACACCTTC
J gene: TRBJ1-2
V gene: TRBV3-1/TRBV3-2
clone size: NA
D gene: NA

CDR3 protein: CASSYSRTHEQYF
CDR3 DNA: TGTGCCAGCAGTTACTCCAGAACCCACGAGCAGTACTTC
J gene: TRBJ2-7
V gene: TRBV6-2/TRBV6-3
clone size: NA
D gene: NA

CDR3 protein: CASSVALRSTDTQYF
CDR3 DNA: TGTGCCAGCAGCGTAGCTTTGAGAAGCACAGATACGCAGTATTTT
J gene: TRBJ2-3
V gene: TRBV9
clone size: NA
D gene: NA

CDR3 protein: CASSYTTGTGTDTQYF
CDR3 DNA: TGTGCCAGCAGTTACACAACCGGGACTGGGACCGATACGCAGTATTTT
J gene: TRBJ2-3
V gene: TRBV6-5
clone size: NA
D gene: NA

CDR3 protein: CASSPGTDYEQYF
CDR3 DNA: TGCGCCAGCAGCCCGGGGACAGACTACGAGCAGTACTTC
J gene: TRBJ2-7
V gene: TRBV4-1
clone size: NA
D gene: TRBD1

CDR3 protein: CASSFSGASYEQYF
CDR3 DNA: TGTGCCAGCAGTTTCTCGGGAGCGTCCTACGAGCAGTACTTC
J gene: TRBJ2-7
V gene: TRBV28
clone size: NA
D gene: NA

CDR3 protein: CASSPRSRGTGELFF
CDR3 DNA: TGTGCCAGCAGCCCTAGGTCGCGGGGCACCGGGGAGCTGTTTTTT
J gene: TRBJ2-2
V gene: TRBV7-3
clone size: once
D gene: NA

CDR3 protein: CASSRQGYNSPLHF
CDR3 DNA: TGTGCCAGCAGCCGACAGGGCTATAATTCACCCCTCCACTTT
J gene: TRBJ1-6
V gene: TRBV6-5
clone size: NA
D gene: TRBD1

CDR3 protein: CASSYSRVSTDTQYF
CDR3 DNA: TGTGCCAGCAGTTACAGCCGGGTTAGCACAGATACGCAGTATTTT
J gene: TRBJ2-3
V gene: TRBV6-2/TRBV6-3
clone size: NA
D gene: NA

CDR3 protein: CASSLAGPYEQYF
CDR3 DNA: TGTGCCAGCTCCCTCGCGGGCCCCTACGAGCAGTACTTC
J gene: TRBJ2-7
V gene: TRBV25-1
clone size: NA
D gene: NA

CDR3 protein: CASTPGTATKGYSNQPQHF
CDR3 DNA: TGTGCCAGTACTCCTGGGACAGCCACCAAGGGGTATAGCAATCAGCCCCAGCATTTT
J gene: TRBJ1-5
V gene: TRBV19
clone size: NA
D gene: TRBD1

CDR3 protein: CASSLDRDRGYTF
CDR3 DNA: TGTGCCAGCAGCTTGGACAGGGATCGTGGCTACACCTTC
J gene: TRBJ1-2
V gene: TRBV7-3
clone size: NA
D gene: TRBD1

CDR3 protein: CASSLFFAGEGLQREQFF
CDR3 DNA: TGTGCCAGCAGTTTATTCTTTGCGGGAGAGGGGCTACAGCGAGAGCAGTTCTTC
J gene: TRBJ2-1
V gene: TRBV27
clone size: NA
D gene: TRBD2

CDR3 protein: CASRGQASQETQYF
CDR3 DNA: TGCGCCAGCAGAGGACAGGCTAGCCAAGAGACCCAGTACTTC
J gene: TRBJ2-5
V gene: TRBV5-1
clone size: NA
D gene: TRBD1

CDR3 protein: CASSHSGGYNTEAFF
CDR3 DNA: TGCGCCAGCAGCCACTCAGGGGGCTACAACACTGAAGCTTTCTTT
J gene: TRBJ1-1
V gene: TRBV4-1
clone size: NA
D gene: TRBD1

CDR3 protein: CASSVDFGDTGELFF
CDR3 DNA: TGTGCCAGCAGCGTAGATTTCGGGGACACCGGGGAGCTGTTTTTT
J gene: TRBJ2-2
V gene: TRBV9
clone size: NA
D gene: NA

CDR3 protein: CASQAQGQGVGYTF
CDR3 DNA: TGTGCCAGCCAGGCTCAGGGACAGGGGGTTGGCTACACCTTC
J gene: TRBJ1-2
V gene: TRBV6-5
clone size: NA
D gene: TRBD1

CDR3 protein: CAWNVGINYGYTF
CDR3 DNA: TGTGCCTGGAATGTCGGTATTAACTATGGCTACACCTTC
J gene: TRBJ1-2
V gene: TRBV30
clone size: NA
D gene: NA